This paragraph reports one TCR beta chain. What it binds is not known. The source of the sample is a study of vaccination effects on CD4 cells after COVID-19. Antigen-specific CD4+ T cells were first expanded with viral peptide pools by the ViraFEST assay and only then sequenced. When ten to eleven days of culture had elapsed, CD4+ T cells were isolated. Previously uninfected by SARS-CoV-2, the vaccine recipients also showed negative nucleocapsid antibodies. Every well got some 1.8 million PBMC, which were grown with about 9.2 IU/ml IL-2 and around 10 ug/ml peptides. Half of the medium was exchanged for IL-2 medium on both days 3 and 7. The germline V gene encodes CDR1 SGHRS and CDR2 YFSETQ. The CDR3 sequence is 14 residues long. The junction had 7 bases not matched to a gene; V was cut back by 5 bases and J by 4 bases. Study observations and caveats: Infection- and vaccine-induced clones contracted markedly late after vaccination. Small numbers of convalescent patients limited the study. It also lacked early post-infection timepoints.

TCRdb keeps only in-frame clones here, not all; method: immunoSEQ multiplex PCR. The sample lists about 55,000 clones, more than 60% seen once, with about 18% in the top ten. J is TRBJ2-7 and V is TRBV5-1; 9 bases map to TRBD1. This TCR derives from a human donor who received a COVID-19 vaccine. The sample consisted of CD4+ T cells from PBMCs cultured with SARS-CoV-2 spike peptides, taken before COVID-19 vaccination. CDR3 DNA sequence: TGCGCCAGCAGGGCTGGGGGGACAGGGTACGAGCAGTACTTC. Translating gives CASRAGGTGYEQYF.